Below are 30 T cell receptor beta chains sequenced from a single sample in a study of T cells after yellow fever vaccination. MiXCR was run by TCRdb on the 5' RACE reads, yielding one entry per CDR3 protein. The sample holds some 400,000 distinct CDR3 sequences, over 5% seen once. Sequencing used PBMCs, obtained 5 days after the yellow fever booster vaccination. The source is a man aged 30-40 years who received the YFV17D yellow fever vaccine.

The chain's CDR3 is CAWRPLYSGNTIYF. In DNA form, the CDR3 reads TGTGCCTGGAGACCTTTGTATTCTGGAAACACCATATATTTT. The rearrangement uses TRBV30 and TRBJ1-3; D is unresolved. The CDR3 runs to 14 residues. CDR1 is GTSNPN, CDR2 SVGIG, per germline (reference sequence). V lost 3 bases to trimming and J lost 1 base, with 10 bases between them.

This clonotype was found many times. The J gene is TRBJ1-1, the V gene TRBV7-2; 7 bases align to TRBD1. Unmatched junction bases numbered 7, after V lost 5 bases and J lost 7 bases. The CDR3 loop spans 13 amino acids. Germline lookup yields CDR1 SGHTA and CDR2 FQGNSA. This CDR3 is CASSPGGHSEAFF. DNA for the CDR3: TGTGCCAGCAGCCCAGGGGGACATAGTGAAGCTTTCTTT.

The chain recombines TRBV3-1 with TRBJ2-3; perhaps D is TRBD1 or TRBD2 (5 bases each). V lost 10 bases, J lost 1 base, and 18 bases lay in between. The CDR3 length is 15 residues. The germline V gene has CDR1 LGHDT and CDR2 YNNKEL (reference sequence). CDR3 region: CATSHGQGGTDTQYF. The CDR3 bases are TGTGCCACCTCCCATGGCCAGGGAGGCACAGATACGCAGTATTTT.

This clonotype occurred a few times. The CDR3 DNA sequence: TGCAGTGCTAGAGATACGGTGGGAGGGCCAGTAGATACGCAGTATTTT. Encoded protein: CSARDTVGGPVDTQYF. The V gene is TRBV20-1, the J gene TRBJ2-3; TRBD2 aligns across 7 bases. Germline V lookup: CDR1 DFQATT, CDR2 SNEGSKA (reference sequence). V shed 0 bases and J 5 bases; nucleotides not matched to a gene: 11. The CDR3 runs 16 residues.

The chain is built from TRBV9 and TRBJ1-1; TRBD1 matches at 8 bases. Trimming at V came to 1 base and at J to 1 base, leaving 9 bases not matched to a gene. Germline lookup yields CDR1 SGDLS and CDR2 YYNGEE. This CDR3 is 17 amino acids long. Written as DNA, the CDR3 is TGTGCCAGCAGCGTACTAGACCGGGACAGGCAGAACACTGAAGCTTTCTTT. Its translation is CASSVLDRDRQNTEAFF. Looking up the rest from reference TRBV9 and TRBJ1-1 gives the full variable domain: DSGVTQTPKHLITATGQRVTLRCSPRSGDLSVYWYQQSLDQGLQFLIQYYNGEERAKGNILERFSAQQFPDLHSELNLSSLELGDSALYFCASSVLDRDRQNTEAFFGQGTRLTVV.

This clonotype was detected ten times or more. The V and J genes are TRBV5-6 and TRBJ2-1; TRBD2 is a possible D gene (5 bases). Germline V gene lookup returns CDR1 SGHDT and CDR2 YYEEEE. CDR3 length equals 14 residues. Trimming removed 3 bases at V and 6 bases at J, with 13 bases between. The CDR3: CASSSAAGGNEQFF. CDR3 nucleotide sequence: TGTGCCAGCAGCTCCGCCGCGGGCGGCAATGAGCAGTTCTTC. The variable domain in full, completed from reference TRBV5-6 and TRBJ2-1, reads DAGVTQSPTHLIKTRGQQVTLRCSPKSGHDTVSWYQQALGQGPQFIFQYYEEEERQRGNFPDRFSGHQFPNYSSELNVNALLLGDSALYLCASSSAAGGNEQFFGPGTRLTVL.

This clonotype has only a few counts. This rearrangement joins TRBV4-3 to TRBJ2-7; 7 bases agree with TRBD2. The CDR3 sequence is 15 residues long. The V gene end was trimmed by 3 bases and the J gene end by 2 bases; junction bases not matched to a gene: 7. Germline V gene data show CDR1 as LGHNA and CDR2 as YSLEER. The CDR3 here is CASSQGEGGTYEQYF. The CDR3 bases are TGCGCCAGCAGCCAGGGGGAGGGAGGGACCTACGAGCAGTACTTC.

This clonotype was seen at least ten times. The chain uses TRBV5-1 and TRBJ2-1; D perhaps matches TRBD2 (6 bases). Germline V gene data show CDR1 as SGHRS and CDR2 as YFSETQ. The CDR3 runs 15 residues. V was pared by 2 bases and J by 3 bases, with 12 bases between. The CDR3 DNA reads TGCGCCAGCAGCTTACTAGCTGGGAACTACAATGAGCAGTTCTTC. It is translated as CASSLLAGNYNEQFF.

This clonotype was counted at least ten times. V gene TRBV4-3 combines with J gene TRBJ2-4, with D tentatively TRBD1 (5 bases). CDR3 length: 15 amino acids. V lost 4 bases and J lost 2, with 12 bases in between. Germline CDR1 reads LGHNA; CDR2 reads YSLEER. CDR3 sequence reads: CASSPGWTSKNIQYF. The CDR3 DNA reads TGCGCCAGCAGCCCCGGGTGGACATCCAAAAACATTCAGTACTTC.

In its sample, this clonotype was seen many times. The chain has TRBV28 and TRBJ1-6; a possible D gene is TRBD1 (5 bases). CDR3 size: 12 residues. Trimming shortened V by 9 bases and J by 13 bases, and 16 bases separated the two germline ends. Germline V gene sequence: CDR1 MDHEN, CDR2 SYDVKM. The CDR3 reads CASLGPMGPLHF. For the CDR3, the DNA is TGTGCCAGTCTGGGGCCCATGGGCCCCCTCCACTTT.

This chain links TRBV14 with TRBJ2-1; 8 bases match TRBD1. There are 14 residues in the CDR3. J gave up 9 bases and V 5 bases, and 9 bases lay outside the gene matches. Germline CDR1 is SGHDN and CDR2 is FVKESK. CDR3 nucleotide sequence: TGTGCCAGCAGCTTCGACAGGGGAAGGGGTGAGCAGTTCTTC. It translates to CASSFDRGRGEQFF.

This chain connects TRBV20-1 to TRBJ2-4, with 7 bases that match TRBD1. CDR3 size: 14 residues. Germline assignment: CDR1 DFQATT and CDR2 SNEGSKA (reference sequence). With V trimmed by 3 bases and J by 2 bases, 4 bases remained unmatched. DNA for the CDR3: TGCAGTGCTAGCTTGACAGGGTCCAAAAACATTCAGTACTTC. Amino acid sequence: CSASLTGSKNIQYF.

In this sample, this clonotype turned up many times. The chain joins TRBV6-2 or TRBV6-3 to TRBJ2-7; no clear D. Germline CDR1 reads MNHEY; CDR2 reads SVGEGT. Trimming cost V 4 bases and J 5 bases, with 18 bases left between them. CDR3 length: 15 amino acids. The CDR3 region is CASSFPTLHHNEQYF. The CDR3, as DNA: TGTGCCAGCAGTTTCCCGACCCTGCACCATAACGAGCAGTACTTC.

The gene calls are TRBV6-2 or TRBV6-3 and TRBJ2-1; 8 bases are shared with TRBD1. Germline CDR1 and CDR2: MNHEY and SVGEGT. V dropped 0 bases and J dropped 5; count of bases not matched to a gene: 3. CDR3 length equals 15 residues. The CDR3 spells CASSYSQGANNEQFF. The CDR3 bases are TGTGCCAGCAGTTACTCTCAGGGGGCGAACAATGAGCAGTTCTTC.

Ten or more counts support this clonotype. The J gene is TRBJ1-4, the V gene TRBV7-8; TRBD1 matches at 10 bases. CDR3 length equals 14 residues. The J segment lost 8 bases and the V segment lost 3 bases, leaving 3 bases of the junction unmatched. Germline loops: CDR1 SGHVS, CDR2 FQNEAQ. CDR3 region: CASSLMTGGEKLFF. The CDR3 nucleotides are TGTGCCAGCAGCTTGATGACAGGGGGCGAAAAACTGTTTTTT.

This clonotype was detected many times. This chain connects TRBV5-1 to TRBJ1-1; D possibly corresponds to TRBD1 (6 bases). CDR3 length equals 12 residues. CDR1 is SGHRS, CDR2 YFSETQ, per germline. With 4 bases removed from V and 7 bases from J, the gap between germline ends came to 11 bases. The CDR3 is CASSLQGFEAFF. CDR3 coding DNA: TGCGCCAGCAGCCTACAGGGCTTTGAAGCTTTCTTT.

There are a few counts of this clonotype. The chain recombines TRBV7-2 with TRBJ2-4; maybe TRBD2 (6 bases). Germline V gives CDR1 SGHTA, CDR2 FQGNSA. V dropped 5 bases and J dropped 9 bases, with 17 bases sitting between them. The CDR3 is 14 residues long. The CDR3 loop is CASSTLGGVGIQYF. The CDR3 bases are TGTGCCAGCAGCACCCTCGGAGGGGTTGGCATTCAGTACTTC.

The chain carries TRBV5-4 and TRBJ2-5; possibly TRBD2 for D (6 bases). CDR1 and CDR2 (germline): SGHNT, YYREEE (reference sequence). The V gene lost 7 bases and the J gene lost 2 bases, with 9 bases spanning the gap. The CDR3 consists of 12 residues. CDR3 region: CASGGAQETQYF. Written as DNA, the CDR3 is TGTGCCAGCGGCGGGGCTCAAGAGACCCAGTACTTC.

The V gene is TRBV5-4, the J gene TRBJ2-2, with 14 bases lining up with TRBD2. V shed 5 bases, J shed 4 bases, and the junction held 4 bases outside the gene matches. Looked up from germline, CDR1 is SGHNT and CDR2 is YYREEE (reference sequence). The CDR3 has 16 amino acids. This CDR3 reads CASSGTSGSITGELFF. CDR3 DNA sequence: TGTGCCAGCAGTGGGACTAGCGGGAGCATCACCGGGGAGCTGTTTTTT. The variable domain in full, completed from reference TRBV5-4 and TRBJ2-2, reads ETGVTQSPTHLIKTRGQQVTLRCSSQSGHNTVSWYQQALGQGPQFIFQYYREEENGRGNFPPRFSGLQFPNYSSELNVNALELDDSALYLCASSGTSGSITGELFFGEGSRLTVL.

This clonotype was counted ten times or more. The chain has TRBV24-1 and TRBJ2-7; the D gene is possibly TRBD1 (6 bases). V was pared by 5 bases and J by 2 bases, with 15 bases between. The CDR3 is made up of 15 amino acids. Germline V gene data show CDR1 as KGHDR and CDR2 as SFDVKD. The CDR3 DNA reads TGTGCCACCAGTGCCAGCACAGGGATGACCTACGAGCAGTACTTC. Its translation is CATSASTGMTYEQYF.

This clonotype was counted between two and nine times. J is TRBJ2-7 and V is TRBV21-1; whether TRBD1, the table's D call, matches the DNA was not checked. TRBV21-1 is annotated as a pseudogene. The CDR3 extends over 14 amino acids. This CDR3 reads CASSKGGAIHEQYF. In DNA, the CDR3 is TGTGCCAGCAGCAAAGGAGGGGCGATCCACGAGCAGTACTTC.

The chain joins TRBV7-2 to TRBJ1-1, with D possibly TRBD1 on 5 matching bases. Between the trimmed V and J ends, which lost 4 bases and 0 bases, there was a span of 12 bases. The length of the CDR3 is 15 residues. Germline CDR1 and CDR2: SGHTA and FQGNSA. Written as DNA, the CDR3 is TGTGCCAGCAGCTCCGGGGGTTCGGTGAACACTGAAGCTTTCTTT. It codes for CASSSGGSVNTEAFF.

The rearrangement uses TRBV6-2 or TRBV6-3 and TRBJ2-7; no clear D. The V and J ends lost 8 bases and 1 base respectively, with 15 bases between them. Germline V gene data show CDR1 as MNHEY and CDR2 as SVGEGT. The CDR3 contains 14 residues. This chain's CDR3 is CASGVRAASYEQYF. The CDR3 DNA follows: TGTGCCAGCGGGGTTAGAGCCGCATCCTACGAGCAGTACTTC.

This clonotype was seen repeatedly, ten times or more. The CDR3 loop reads CASSLAGQVMQFF. The CDR3 bases are TGTGCCAGCAGTTTAGCCGGACAGGTAATGCAGTTCTTC. The chain uses TRBV12-3 or TRBV12-4 and TRBJ2-1; 7 positions match TRBD1. With 0 bases clipped from V and 12 bases from J, the junction kept 5 bases outside the gene matches. The CDR3 contains 13 residues.

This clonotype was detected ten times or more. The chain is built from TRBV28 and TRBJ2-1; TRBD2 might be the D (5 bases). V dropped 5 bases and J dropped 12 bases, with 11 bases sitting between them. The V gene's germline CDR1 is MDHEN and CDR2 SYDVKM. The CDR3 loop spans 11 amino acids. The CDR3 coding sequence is TGTGCCAGCAGTCTAGCAGGTGTGCAGTTCTTC. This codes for CASSLAGVQFF.

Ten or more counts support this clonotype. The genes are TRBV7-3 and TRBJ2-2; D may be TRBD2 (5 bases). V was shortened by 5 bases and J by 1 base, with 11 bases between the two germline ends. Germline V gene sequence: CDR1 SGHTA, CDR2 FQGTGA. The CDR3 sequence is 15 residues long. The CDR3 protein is CASSPEGQNTGELFF. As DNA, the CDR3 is TGTGCCAGCAGCCCCGAGGGTCAGAACACCGGGGAGCTGTTTTTT.

DNA of the CDR3: TGTGCCAGCTCACCTCCGGGACAGGTAAATCAGCCCCAGCATTTT. Protein: CASSPPGQVNQPQHF. The chain carries TRBV18 and TRBJ1-5; 8 bases agree with TRBD1. The CDR3 covers 15 residues. Looked up from germline, CDR1 is KGHSH and CDR2 is LQKENI. V was clipped by 3 bases and J by 4 bases; unmatched bases: 5.

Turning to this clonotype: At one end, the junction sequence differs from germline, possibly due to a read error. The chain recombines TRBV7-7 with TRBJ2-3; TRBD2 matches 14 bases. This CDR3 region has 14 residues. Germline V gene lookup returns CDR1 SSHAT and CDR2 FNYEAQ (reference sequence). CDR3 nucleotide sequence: TGTGCTAGCAGCTCCGGGACTAGCGGGAGTACGCAGTATTTT. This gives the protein CASSSGTSGSTQYF.

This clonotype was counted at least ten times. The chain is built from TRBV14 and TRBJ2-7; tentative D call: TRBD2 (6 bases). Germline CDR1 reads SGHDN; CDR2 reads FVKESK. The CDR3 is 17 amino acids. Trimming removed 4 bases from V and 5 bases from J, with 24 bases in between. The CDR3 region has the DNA TGTGCCAGCAGCCGGATCCCGGGTGGACAAGGGAGGAACGAGCAGTACTTC. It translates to CASSRIPGGQGRNEQYF.

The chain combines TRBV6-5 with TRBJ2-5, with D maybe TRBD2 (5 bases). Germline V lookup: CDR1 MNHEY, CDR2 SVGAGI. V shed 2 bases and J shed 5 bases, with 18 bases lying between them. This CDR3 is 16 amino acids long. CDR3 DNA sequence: TGTGCCAGCAGTTACATGGGCCGAACTAGGAAGGAGACCCAGTACTTC. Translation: CASSYMGRTRKETQYF.